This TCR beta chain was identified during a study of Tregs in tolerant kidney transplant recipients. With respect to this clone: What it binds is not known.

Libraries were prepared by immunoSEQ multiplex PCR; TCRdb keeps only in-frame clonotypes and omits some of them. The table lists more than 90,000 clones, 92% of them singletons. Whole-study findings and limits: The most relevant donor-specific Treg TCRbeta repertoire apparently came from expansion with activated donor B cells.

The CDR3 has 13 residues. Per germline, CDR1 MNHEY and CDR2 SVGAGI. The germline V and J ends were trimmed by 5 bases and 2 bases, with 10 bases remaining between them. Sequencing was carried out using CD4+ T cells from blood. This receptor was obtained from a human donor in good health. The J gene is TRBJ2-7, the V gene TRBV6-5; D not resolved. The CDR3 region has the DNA TGTGCCAGCAGTCTTGCCGGAGCCTACGAGCAGTACTTC. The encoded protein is CASSLAGAYEQYF.